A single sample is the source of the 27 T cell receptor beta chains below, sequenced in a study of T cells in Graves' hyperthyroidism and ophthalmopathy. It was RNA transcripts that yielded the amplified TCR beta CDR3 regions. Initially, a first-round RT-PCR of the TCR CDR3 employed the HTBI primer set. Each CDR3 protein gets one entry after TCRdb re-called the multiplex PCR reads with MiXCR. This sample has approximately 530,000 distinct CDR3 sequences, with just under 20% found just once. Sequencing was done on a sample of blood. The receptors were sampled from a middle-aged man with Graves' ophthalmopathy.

CDR3: CASSYPFSGSPYNEQFF. The CDR3 DNA follows: TGTGCCAGCAGTTACCCTTTCTCAGGGAGCCCCTACAATGAGCAGTTCTTC. The chain links TRBV6-9 to TRBJ2-1; D possibly matches TRBD1 or TRBD2 (5 bases each). CDR3 length equals 17 residues. Per the germline V gene, CDR1 is MNHGY and CDR2 is SVAAGI. Between the trimmed V and J ends, which lost 3 bases and 2 bases, there was a span of 17 bases.

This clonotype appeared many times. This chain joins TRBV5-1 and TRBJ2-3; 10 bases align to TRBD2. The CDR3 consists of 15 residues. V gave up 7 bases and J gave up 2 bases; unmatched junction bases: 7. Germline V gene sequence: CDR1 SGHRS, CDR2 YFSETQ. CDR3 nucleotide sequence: TGCGCCAGCCCTCTAGCGGGAGATTCCACAGATACGCAGTATTTT. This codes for CASPLAGDSTDTQYF.

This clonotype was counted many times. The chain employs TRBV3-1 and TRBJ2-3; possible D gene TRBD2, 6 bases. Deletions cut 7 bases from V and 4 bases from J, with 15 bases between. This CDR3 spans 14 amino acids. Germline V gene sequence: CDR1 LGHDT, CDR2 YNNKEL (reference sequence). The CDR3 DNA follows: TGTGCCAGCACCCGAGGACTAAGGGCAGATACGCAGTATTTT. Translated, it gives CASTRGLRADTQYF.

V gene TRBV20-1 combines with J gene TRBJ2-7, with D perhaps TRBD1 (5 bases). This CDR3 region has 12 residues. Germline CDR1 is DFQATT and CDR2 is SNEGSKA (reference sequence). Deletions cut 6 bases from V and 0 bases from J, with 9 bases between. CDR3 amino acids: CSAPTDSYEQYF. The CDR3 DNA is TGCAGTGCCCCGACAGACTCCTACGAGCAGTACTTC.

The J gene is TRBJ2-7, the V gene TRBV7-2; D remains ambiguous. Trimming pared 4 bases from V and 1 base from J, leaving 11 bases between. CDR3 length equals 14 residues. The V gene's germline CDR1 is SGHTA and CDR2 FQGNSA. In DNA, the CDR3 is TGTGCCAGCAGCTCTGCTCTCGGATCCTACGAGCAGTACTTC. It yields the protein CASSSALGSYEQYF.

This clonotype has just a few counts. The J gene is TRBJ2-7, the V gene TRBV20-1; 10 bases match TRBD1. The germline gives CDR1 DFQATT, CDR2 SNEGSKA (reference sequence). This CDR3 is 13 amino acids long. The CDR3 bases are TGCAGGACCCAGGGACAGGGGAGCTACGAGCAGTACTTC. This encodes CRTQGQGSYEQYF.

The CDR3 DNA reads as TGTGCCAGCAGTTACCGGGGACTAGCGGGGAACACCGGGGAGCTGTTTTTT. This gives the protein CASSYRGLAGNTGELFF. The rearrangement joins TRBV6-5 to TRBJ2-2; 12 nucleotides align to TRBD2. Germline V gene data show CDR1 as MNHEY and CDR2 as SVGAGI. V lost 2 bases to trimming and J lost 1 base; unmatched junction nucleotides: 2. The CDR3 covers 17 residues.

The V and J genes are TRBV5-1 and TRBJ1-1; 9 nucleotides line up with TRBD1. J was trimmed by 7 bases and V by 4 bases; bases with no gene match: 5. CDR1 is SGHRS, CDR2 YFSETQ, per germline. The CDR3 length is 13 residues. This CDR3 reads CASSPDRGDEAFF. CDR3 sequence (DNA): TGCGCCAGCAGCCCCGACAGGGGGGATGAAGCTTTCTTT.

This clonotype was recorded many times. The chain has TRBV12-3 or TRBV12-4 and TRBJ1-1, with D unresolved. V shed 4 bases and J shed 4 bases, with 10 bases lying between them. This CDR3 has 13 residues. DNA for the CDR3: TGTGCCAGCAGTTACCGGGTCAGCACTGAAGCTTTCTTT. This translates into CASSYRVSTEAFF.

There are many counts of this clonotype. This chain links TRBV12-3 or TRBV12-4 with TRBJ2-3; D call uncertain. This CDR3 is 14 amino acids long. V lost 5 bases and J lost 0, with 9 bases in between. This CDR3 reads CASSHSTSTDTQYF. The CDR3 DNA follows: TGTGCCAGCAGTCACAGTACTAGCACAGATACGCAGTATTTT.

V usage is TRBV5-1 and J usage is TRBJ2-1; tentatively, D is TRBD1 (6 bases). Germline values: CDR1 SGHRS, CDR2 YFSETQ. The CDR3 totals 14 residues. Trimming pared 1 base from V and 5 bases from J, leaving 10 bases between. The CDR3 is CASSLKTGDNEQFF. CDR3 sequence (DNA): TGCGCCAGCAGCTTGAAGACAGGAGACAATGAGCAGTTCTTC.

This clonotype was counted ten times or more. CDR3 DNA: TGTGCCAGCACAGGGACTACGAACACCGGGGAGCTGTTTTTT. It codes for CASTGTTNTGELFF. The rearrangement joins TRBV27 to TRBJ2-2; 7 bases agree with TRBD2. V was clipped by 7 bases and J by 0 bases; unmatched bases: 2. CDR1 and CDR2 (germline): MNHEY, SMNVEV (reference sequence). The CDR3 is made up of 14 amino acids.

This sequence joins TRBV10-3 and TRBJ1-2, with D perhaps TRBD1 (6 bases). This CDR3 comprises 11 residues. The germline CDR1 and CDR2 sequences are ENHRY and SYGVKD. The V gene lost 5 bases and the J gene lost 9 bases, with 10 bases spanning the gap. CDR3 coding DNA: TGTGCCATCAGTTTGGACAGCAGCTACACCTTC. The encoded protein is CAISLDSSYTF.

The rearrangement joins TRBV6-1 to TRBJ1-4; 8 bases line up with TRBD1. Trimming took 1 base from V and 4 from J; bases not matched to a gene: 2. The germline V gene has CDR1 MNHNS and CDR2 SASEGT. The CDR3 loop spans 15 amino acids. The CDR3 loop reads CASSEDGQGNEKLFF. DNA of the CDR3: TGTGCCAGCAGTGAAGACGGACAGGGTAATGAAAAACTGTTTTTT.

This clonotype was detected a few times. This CDR3 reads CASFLGTEQETQYF. CDR3 sequence (DNA): TGTGCCAGCTTCCTGGGAACAGAACAAGAGACCCAGTACTTC. The chain uses TRBV7-9 and TRBJ2-5; D uncertain. V lost 8 bases, J lost 2 bases, and 15 bases lay in between. In germline, CDR1 is SEHNR, CDR2 FQNEAQ (reference sequence). The CDR3 is 14 residues long.

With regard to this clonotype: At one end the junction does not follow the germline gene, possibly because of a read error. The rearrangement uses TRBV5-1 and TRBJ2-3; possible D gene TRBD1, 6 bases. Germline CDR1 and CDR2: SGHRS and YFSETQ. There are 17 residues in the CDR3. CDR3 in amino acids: CASSLGAGLTGTDTQYF. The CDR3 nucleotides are TGTGCCAGCAGCTTGGGGGCCGGATTGACTGGCACAGATACGCAGTATTTT.

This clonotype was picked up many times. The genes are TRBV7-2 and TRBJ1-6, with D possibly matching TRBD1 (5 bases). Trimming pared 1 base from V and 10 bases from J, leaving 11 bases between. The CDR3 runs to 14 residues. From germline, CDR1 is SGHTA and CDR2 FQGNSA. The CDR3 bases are TGTGCCAGCAGCTTAGGAGGGGATCGGTCACCCCTCCACTTT. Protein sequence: CASSLGGDRSPLHF.

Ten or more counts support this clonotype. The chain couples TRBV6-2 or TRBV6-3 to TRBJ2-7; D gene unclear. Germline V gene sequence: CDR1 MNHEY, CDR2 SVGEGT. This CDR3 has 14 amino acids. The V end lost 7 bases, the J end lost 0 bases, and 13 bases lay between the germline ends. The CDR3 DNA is TGTGCCAGCACTAACGATGGCGCCTCCTACGAGCAGTACTTC. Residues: CASTNDGASYEQYF.

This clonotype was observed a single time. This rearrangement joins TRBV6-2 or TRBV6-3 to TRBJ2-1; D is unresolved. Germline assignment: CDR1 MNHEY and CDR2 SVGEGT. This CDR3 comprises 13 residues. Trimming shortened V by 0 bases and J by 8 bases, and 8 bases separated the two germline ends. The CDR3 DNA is TGTGCCAGCAGTTACTCTTTGTACGATGAGCAGTTCTTC. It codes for CASSYSLYDEQFF.

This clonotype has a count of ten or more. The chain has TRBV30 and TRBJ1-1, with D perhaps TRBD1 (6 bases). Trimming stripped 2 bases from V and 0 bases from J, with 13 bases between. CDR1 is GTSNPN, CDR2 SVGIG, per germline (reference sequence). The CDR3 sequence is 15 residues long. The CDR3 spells CAWSTKDRLNTEAFF. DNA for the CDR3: TGTGCCTGGAGTACCAAGGACAGACTGAACACTGAAGCTTTCTTT.

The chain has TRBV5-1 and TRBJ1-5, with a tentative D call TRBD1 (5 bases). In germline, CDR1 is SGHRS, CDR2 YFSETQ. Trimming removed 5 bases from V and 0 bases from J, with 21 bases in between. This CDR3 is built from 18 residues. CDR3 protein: CASRLTRNGDDSNQPQHF. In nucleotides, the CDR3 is TGCGCCAGCAGATTAACAAGAAACGGGGACGATAGCAATCAGCCCCAGCATTTT. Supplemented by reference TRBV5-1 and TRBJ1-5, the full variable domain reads KAGVTQTPRYLIKTRGQQVTLSCSPISGHRSVSWYQQTPGQGLQFLFEYFSETQRNKGNFPGRFSGRQFSNSRSEMNVSTLELGDSALYLCASRLTRNGDDSNQPQHFGDGTRLSIL.

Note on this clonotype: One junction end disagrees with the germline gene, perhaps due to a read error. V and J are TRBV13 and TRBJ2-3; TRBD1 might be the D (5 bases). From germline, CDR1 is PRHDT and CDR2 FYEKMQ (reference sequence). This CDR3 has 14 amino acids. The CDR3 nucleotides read TGTGCCAGCGGCTTAGAAGGGGCAGACCAGGGGCAGTATTTT. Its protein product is CASGLEGADQGQYF.

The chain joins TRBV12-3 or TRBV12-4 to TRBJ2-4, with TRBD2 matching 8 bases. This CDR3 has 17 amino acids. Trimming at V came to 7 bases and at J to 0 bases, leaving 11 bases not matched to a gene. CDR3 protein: CASTWGLGSLAKNIQYF. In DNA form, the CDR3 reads TGTGCCAGCACCTGGGGACTAGGGTCCCTAGCCAAAAACATTCAGTACTTC.

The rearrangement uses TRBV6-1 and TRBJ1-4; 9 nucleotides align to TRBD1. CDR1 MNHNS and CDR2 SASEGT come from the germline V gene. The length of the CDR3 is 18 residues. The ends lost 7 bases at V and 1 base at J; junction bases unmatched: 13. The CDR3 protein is CASKSGQGLGLTNEKLFF. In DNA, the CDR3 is TGTGCCAGCAAATCGGGACAGGGTCTGGGTTTAACTAATGAAAAACTGTTTTTT.

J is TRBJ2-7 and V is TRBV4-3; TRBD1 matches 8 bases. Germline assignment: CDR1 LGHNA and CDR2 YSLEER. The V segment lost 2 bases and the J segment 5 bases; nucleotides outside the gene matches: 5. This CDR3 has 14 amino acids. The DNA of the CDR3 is TGCGCCAGCAGCCAAAGGACAGGGAAAAACGAGCAGTACTTC. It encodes CASSQRTGKNEQYF.

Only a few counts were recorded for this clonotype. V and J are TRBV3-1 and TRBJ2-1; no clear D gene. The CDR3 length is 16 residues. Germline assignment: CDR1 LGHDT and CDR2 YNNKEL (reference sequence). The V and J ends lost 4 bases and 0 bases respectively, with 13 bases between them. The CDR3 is CASSPMTPSSYNEQFF. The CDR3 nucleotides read TGTGCCAGCAGCCCCATGACTCCCAGCTCCTACAATGAGCAGTTCTTC.

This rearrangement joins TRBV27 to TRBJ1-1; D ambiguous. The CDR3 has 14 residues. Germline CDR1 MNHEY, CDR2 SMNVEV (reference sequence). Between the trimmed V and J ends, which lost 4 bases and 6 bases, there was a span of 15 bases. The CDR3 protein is CASSWSEATAEAFF. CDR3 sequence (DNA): TGTGCCAGCAGTTGGTCCGAGGCAACCGCTGAAGCTTTCTTT.